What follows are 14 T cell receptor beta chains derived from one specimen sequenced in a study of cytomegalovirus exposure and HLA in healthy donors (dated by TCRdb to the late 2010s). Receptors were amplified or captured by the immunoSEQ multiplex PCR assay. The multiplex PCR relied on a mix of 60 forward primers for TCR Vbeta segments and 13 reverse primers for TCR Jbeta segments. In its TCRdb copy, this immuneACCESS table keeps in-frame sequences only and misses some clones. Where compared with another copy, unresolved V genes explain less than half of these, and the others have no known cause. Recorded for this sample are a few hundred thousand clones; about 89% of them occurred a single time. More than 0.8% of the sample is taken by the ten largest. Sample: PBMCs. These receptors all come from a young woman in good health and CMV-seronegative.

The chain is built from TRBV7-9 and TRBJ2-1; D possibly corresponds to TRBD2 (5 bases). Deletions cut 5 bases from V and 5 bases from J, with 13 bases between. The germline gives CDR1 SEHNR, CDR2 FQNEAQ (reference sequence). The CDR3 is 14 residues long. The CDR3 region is CASSESERHNEQFF. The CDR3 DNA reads TGTGCCAGCAGCGAATCGGAGCGGCACAATGAGCAGTTCTTC.

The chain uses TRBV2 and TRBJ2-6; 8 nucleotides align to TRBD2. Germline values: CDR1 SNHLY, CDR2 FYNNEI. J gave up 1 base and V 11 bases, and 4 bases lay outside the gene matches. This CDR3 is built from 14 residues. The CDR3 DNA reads TGTGCCGGCGGGAGGACTTCTGGGGCCAACGTCCTGACTTTC. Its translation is CAGGRTSGANVLTF.

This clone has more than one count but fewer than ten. CDR3 amino acids: CASSEVFPPRGQPQHF. The CDR3 bases are TGTGCCAGCAGTGAAGTTTTTCCACCTAGGGGACAGCCCCAGCATTTT. The rearrangement joins TRBV6-1 to TRBJ1-5, with D possibly TRBD1 on 5 matching bases. With 1 base removed from V and 7 bases from J, the gap between germline ends came to 17 bases. The CDR3 runs to 16 residues. Germline V gene lookup returns CDR1 MNHNS and CDR2 SASEGT.

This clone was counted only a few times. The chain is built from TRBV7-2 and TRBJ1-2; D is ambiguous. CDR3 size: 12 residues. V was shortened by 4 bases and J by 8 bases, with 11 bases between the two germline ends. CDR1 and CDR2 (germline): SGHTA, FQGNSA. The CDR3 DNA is TGTGCCAGCAGCTGGATGGAGGGAGGCTACACCTTC. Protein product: CASSWMEGGYTF.

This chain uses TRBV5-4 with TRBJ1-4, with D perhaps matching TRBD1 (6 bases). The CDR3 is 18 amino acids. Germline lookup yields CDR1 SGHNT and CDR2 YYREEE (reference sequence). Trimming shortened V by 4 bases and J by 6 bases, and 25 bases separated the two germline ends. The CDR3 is CASSLGRGAIIGDEKLFF. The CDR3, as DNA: TGTGCCAGCAGCCTAGGGCGGGGGGCGATAATCGGTGATGAAAAACTGTTTTTT.

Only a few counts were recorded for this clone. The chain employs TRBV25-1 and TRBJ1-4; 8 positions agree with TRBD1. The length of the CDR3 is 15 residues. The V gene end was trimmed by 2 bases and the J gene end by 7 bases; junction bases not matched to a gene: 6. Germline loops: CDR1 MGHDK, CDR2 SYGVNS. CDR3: CASSETDRDSEKLFF. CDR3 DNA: TGTGCCAGCAGTGAAACGGACAGGGATTCTGAAAAACTGTTTTTT.

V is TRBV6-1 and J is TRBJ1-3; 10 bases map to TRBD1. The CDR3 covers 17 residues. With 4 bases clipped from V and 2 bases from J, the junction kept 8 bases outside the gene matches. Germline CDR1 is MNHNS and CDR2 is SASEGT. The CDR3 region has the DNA TGTGCCAGCAGTGCCTCCCCGGGACAGGGGACTGGAAACACCATATATTTT. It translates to CASSASPGQGTGNTIYF.

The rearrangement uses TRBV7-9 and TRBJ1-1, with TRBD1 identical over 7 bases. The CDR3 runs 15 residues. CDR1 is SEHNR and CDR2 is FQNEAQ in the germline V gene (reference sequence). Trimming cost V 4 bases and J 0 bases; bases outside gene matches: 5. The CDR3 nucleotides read TGTGCCAGCAGCTCAAGACAGGGTATGAACACTGAAGCTTTCTTT. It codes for CASSSRQGMNTEAFF.

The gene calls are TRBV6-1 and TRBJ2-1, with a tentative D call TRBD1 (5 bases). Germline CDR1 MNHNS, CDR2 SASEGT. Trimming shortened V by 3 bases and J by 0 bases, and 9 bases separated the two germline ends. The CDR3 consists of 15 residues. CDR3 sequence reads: CASSDRANSYNEQFF. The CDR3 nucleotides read TGTGCCAGCAGTGACAGGGCTAACTCCTACAATGAGCAGTTCTTC.

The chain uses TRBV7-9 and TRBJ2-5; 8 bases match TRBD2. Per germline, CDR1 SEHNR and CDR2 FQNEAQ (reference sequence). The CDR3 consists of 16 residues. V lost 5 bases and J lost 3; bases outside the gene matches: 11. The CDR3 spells CASSPVIAGSKETQYF. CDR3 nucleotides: TGTGCCAGCAGCCCCGTAATAGCGGGAAGTAAAGAGACCCAGTACTTC.

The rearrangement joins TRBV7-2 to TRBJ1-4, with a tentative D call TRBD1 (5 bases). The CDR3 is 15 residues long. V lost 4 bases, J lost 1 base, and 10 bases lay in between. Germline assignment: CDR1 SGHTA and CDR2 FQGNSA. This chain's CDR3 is CASSSPQGTNEKLFF. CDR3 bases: TGTGCCAGCAGCTCCCCGCAGGGAACTAATGAAAAACTGTTTTTT.

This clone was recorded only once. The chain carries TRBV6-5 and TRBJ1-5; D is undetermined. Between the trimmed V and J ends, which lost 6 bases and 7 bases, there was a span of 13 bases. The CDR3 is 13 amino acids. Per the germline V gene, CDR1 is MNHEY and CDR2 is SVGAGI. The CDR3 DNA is TGTGCCAGCAGCCTAAGGACTGGGCAGCCCCAGCATTTT. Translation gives CASSLRTGQPQHF.

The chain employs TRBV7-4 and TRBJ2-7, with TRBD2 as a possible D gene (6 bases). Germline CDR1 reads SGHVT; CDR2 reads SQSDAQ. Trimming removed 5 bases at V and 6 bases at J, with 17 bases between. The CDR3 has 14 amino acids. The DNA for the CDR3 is TGTGCCAGCAGCCCGCCGCGGGCGGGGACCGAGCAGTACTTC. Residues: CASSPPRAGTEQYF.

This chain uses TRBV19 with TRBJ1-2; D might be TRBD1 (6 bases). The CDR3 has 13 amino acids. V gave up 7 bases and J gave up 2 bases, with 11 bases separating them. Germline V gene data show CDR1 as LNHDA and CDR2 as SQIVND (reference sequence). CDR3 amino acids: CASTLQGNYGYTF. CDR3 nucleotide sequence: TGTGCCAGTACCCTACAGGGCAACTATGGCTACACCTTC. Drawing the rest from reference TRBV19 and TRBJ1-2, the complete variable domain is DGGITQSPKYLFRKEGQNVTLSCEQNLNHDAMYWYRQDPGQGLRLIYYSQIVNDFQKGDIAEGYSVSREKKESFPLTVTSAQKNPTAFYLCASTLQGNYGYTFGSGTRLTVV.